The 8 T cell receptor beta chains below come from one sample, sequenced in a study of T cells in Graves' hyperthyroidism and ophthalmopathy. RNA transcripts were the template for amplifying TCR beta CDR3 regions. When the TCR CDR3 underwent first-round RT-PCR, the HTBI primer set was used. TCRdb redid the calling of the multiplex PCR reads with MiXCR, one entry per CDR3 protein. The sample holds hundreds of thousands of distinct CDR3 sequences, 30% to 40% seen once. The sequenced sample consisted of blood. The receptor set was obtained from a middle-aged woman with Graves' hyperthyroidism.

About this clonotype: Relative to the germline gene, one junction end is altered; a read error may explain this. The CDR3 DNA reads as TGTGCCAGCAGCCCCGACTATAGCTCCTGCGAGCAGTACTTC. It codes for CASSPDYSSCEQYF. The gene calls are TRBV11-2 and TRBJ2-7; the D gene is possibly TRBD2 (5 bases). This CDR3 comprises 14 residues. Looked up from germline, CDR1 is SGHAT and CDR2 is FQNNGV.

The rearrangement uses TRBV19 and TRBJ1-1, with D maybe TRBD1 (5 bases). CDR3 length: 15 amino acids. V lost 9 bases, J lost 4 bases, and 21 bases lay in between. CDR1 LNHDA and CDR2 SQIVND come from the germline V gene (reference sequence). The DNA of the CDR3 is TGTGCCAGCTCACCAACCGGGGCCGAGGGCACTGAAGCTTTCTTT. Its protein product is CASSPTGAEGTEAFF.

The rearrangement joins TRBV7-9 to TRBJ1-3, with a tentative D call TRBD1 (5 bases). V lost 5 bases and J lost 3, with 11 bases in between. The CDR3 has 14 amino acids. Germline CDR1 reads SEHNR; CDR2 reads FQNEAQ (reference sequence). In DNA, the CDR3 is TGTGCCAGCAGCCCCGGGGGAAATGGAAACACCATATATTTT. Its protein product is CASSPGGNGNTIYF.

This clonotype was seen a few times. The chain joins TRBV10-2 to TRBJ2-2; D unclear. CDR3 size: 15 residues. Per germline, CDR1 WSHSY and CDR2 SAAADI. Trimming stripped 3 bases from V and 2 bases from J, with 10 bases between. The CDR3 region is CASSEGQLNTGELFF. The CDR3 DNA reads TGCGCCAGCAGTGAAGGGCAGCTAAACACCGGGGAGCTGTTTTTT.

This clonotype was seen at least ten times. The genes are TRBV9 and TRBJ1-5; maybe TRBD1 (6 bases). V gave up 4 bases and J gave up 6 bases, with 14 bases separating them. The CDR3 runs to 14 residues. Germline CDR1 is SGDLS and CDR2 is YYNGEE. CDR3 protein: CASSTSGGRQPQHF. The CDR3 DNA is TGTGCCAGCAGCACTTCGGGGGGCCGTCAGCCCCAGCATTTT.

The CDR3 reads CASRRTGYGNEQYF. Here the CDR3 DNA reads TGTGCCAGCAGGAGAACAGGGTATGGCAACGAGCAGTACTTC. The chain combines TRBV3-1 with TRBJ2-7, with a tentative D call TRBD1 (6 bases). The germline V and J ends were trimmed by 6 bases and 5 bases, with 17 bases remaining between them. The germline V gene has CDR1 LGHDT and CDR2 YNNKEL (reference sequence). The CDR3 is 14 residues long.

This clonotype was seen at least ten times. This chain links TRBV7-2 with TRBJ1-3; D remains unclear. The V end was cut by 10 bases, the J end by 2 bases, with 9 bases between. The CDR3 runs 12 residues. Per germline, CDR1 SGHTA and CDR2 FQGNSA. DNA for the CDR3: TGTGCCACCCAAGCCCCTGGAAACACCATATATTTT. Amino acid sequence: CATQAPGNTIYF.

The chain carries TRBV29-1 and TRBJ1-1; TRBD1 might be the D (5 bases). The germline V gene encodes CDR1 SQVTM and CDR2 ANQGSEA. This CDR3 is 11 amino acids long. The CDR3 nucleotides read TGCAGTCGGAGGGAAGGGGCTGAAGCTTTCTTT. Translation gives CSRREGAEAFF.